Reported below is one TCR beta chain. This specimen comes from a study of OX40 agonist ivuxolimab in advanced cancers. Some clones are missing from TCRdb's copy, which holds only in-frame ones; the method was immunoSEQ multiplex PCR. The profile shows roughly 60,000 clones, roughly 85% of them singletons. The junction had 7 bases not matched to a gene; V was cut back by 8 bases and J by 2 bases. The germline gives CDR1 SEHNR, CDR2 FQNEAQ (reference sequence). CDR3 size: 14 residues. Material: CD4+ or CD8+ T cells sorted from blood, obtained in a trial of the OX40 agonist ivuxolimab. This receptor was identified in an adult with an advanced solid tumor such as melanoma, head and neck, liver or kidney cancer. The V gene is TRBV7-9, the J gene TRBJ2-3; the match to TRBD1 covers 7 bases. The CDR3 sequence is CASLRDSTTDTQYF. The CDR3 region has the DNA TGTGCCAGCTTGAGGGACAGCACCACAGATACGCAGTATTTT.